A selection of T cell receptor beta chains follows, all from one sample in a study of multiple sclerosis patients with progressive multifocal leukoencephalopathy. Sequencing was performed with immunoSEQ multiplex PCR; in TCRdb, only in-frame clones are kept and a portion is missing. The sample has around 27,000 clones; 90% are singletons. This material consisted of PBMCs, taken from a patient treated with natalizumab. These receptors were collected from a human donor with multiple sclerosis. The CDR3 runs from the conserved cysteine through the conserved F or W. D genes are given only for firm matches. Clone sizes are given selectively: once, few, many, or a class where the clone is expanded.

>.|.|TRBV5-4|TRBJ1-2
TGTGCCAGCAGCTTGGCAGGGGTAGATGGCTACACCTTC
CASSLAGVDGYTF
>once|.|TRBV7-8|TRBJ1-3
TGTGCCAGCAGCTTAGCGGAGTGGTCGACAGCCACCATATATTTT
CASSLAEWSTATIYF
>.|TRBD1|TRBV6-1|TRBJ2-7
TGTGCCAGCAGTGCCGGGACAGGGGGCTACGAGCAGTACTTC
CASSAGTGGYEQYF
>.|.|TRBV5-1|TRBJ2-1
TGCGCCAGCAGCTTAGGGAGTGGGGAGTACAATGAGCAGTTCTTC
CASSLGSGEYNEQFF
>.|.|TRBV4-1|TRBJ2-7
TGCGCCAGCAACCAATTTTGGGCAGGCTCCTACGAGCAGTACTTC
CASNQFWAGSYEQYF
>.|TRBD1|TRBV27|TRBJ1-2
TGTGCCAGCAGTTTCTCCACAGGGGTCGGCTACACCTTC
CASSFSTGVGYTF
>.|TRBD1|TRBV2|TRBJ1-2
TGTGCCAGCACCCGGGACAGCACACTCCTTAACTATGGCTACACCTTC
CASTRDSTLLNYGYTF
>.|.|TRBV6-1|TRBJ1-1
TGTGCCAGCAGTGAAAATCAGGGGAGGGACACTGAAGCTTTCTTT
CASSENQGRDTEAFF
>.|TRBD2|TRBV7-9|TRBJ2-7
TGTGCCAGCAGCCCAGGGACTAGCGGACCCTACGAGCAGTACTTC
CASSPGTSGPYEQYF
>.|TRBD1|TRBV7-9|TRBJ1-1
TGTGCCAGCAGCTTAGGACAGGGAAACACTGAAGCTTTCTTT
CASSLGQGNTEAFF
>few|.|TRBV19|TRBJ1-2
TGTGCCAGTAGTATATGGAACGGTGGCTACACCTTC
CASSIWNGGYTF
>.|.|TRBV20-1|TRBJ2-5
TGCAGTGTCGAGCGGCAAGAGGCCCAGTACTTC
CSVERQEAQYF
>.|TRBD2|TRBV7-9|TRBJ2-3
TGTGCCAGCAGGAGAGCGGGGGAAGCAGATACGCAGTATTTT
CASRRAGEADTQYF
>.|.|TRBV6-1|TRBJ1-2
TGTGCCAGCAGTGAAGAACCCAGGGCCGGCTATGGCTACACCTTC
CASSEEPRAGYGYTF
>.|TRBD1|TRBV2|TRBJ1-3
TGTGCCAGCAGGCAAACCGGGACAGCCTTTGACACCATATATTTT
CASRQTGTAFDTIYF
>once|.|TRBV9|TRBJ1-1
TGTGCCAGCAGCGTAGCGATGAACACTGAAGCTTTCTTT
CASSVAMNTEAFF
>few|TRBD2|TRBV6-4|TRBJ2-3
TGTGCCAGCAGTGCCAGCGGGGGGGCAGATACGCAGTATTTT
CASSASGGADTQYF
>.|TRBD1|TRBV11-2|TRBJ2-5
TGTGCCAGCAGCTTATCAGGGGGAGAGACCCAGTACTTC
CASSLSGGETQYF
>.|.|TRBV5-1|TRBJ1-1
TGCGCCAGCAGCCCGGGACACCTGAACACTGAAGCTTTCTTT
CASSPGHLNTEAFF
>.|.|TRBV4-1|TRBJ2-1
TGCGCCAGCAGCCAAGGGCGGGGCAATGAGCAGTTCTTC
CASSQGRGNEQFF
>.|TRBD1|TRBV19|TRBJ2-7
TGTGCCAGTAGCCCCACCTCCCCCGGGACAGGGGACTACGAGCAGTACTTC
CASSPTSPGTGDYEQYF
>.|.|TRBV2|TRBJ1-2
TGTGCCAGCAGTGAAATCCAGCAAGACTATGGCTACACCTTC
CASSEIQQDYGYTF
>once|.|TRBV5-1|TRBJ1-2
TGCGCCAGCAGCTTTCTAGGCAGTTCTAACTATGGCTACACCTTC
CASSFLGSSNYGYTF
>.|.|TRBV18|TRBJ2-5
TGTGCCAGCTCACCCCCTCGTAGCGGAGTCCAAGAGACCCAGTACTTC
CASSPPRSGVQETQYF
>.|.|TRBV5-5|TRBJ2-5
TGTGCCAGCAGCTTGGCCCTAGAGACCCAGTACTTC
CASSLALETQYF
>.|TRBD2|TRBV6-1|TRBJ2-1
TGTGCCAGCAGGGAACTAGCGGGGGGAGGAAATGAGCAGTTCTTC
CASRELAGGGNEQFF
>.|TRBD1|TRBV6-5|TRBJ1-2
TGTGCCAGCAGCGTACAGGGGGCTGGGGACTATGGCTACACCTTC
CASSVQGAGDYGYTF
>.|TRBD2|TRBV11-2|TRBJ2-7
TGTGCCAGCAGCTTAGCGGGGGGGCATCAAGAGCAGTACTTC
CASSLAGGHQEQYF
>.|.|TRBV10-3|TRBJ2-7
TGTGCCATCAGTACTAGCGGACAGGGCTACGAGCAGTACTTC
CAISTSGQGYEQYF
>once|.|TRBV4-1|TRBJ2-7
TGCGCCAGCAGCCAGATGGGGGGCGACGAGCAGTACTTC
CASSQMGGDEQYF
>.|.|TRBV27|TRBJ2-7
TGTGCCAGCAGCCCTTCACGGGGACGTCCGAGCTCCTACGAGCAGTACTTC
CASSPSRGRPSSYEQYF
>.|TRBD1|TRBV27|TRBJ1-1
TGTGCCAGCAGAAGACAGGGTGGAACTGAAGCTTTCTTT
CASRRQGGTEAFF
>.|TRBD1|TRBV29-1|TRBJ2-1
TGCAGCGACATGACAGGGGCGGGTGAGCAGTTCTTC
CSDMTGAGEQFF
>few|TRBD1|TRBV4-1|TRBJ2-5
TGCGCCAGCAGCCAAGATACACTTCGGCTGACAGGGGGCCCAGAGACCCAGTACTTC
CASSQDTLRLTGGPETQYF
>.|TRBD1|TRBV6-1|TRBJ2-5
TGTGCCAGCAGTGCCTTTACAGGGGACCAAGAGACCCAGTACTTC
CASSAFTGDQETQYF
>.|.|TRBV29-1|TRBJ2-7
TGCAGCGTTGAAGATCTTCTTGGGGGATCCGAGCAGTACTTC
CSVEDLLGGSEQYF
>.|.|TRBV19|TRBJ1-2
TGTGCCAGTAGTATGGGTCAGCCCTTCGGCTACACCTTC
CASSMGQPFGYTF
>.|.|TRBV28|TRBJ1-2
TGTGCCAGCAGACCGGACCCCTGGGGAGGCTACACCTTC
CASRPDPWGGYTF